This T cell receptor beta chain came from a study of PD-L1 blockade in urothelial cancer (TCRdb year 2017). Broadly, across the study: All patients started therapy in the mid-2010s and received atezolizumab 1,200 mg intravenously every 3 weeks. Patients had an ECOG performance status of 0 or 1 and had received between 0 and 3 prior chemotherapy regimens. Blood samples yielded a median of roughly 150,000 T cells and more than 80,000 unique TCRs, with median clonality roughly 0.082. Durable clinical benefit meant progression-free survival longer than 6 months, and TCR features were also tested against progression-free and overall survival. Under 10 patients achieved durable clinical benefit and roughly 20 did not. The study was an exploratory multi-omic analysis of somatic, immune and clinical correlates of response to PD-L1 blockade with atezolizumab in urothelial cancer. Blood samples were analyzed 3 weeks after the start of treatment (second dose) and 6 weeks after the start of treatment. Twenty-five of 29 patients were males with bladder-origin urothelial cancer, and about 65% of the roughly 30 reported a prior smoking history. Over 28 patients had pretreatment blood TCR-seq, some 24 had at least one posttreatment blood collection, and some 24 had tumor TCR-seq. Pretreatment tumor samples and matched peripheral blood, collected serially before and after atezolizumab treatment, underwent TCR sequencing. In the same patients, pretreatment tumors underwent whole exome sequencing and RNA sequencing in addition to TCR sequencing. Findings and caveats that apply to the study as a whole: Because of the small sample size (n ≈ 27) and the many exploratory analyses performed, the results are intended to be regarded as hypothesis-generating. Improved progression-free and overall survival was associated with having pretreatment peripheral blood TCR clonality below the median. Greater expansion of tumor-associated TCR clones in peripheral blood 3 weeks after the start of treatment was observed in patients with durable benefit (n ≈ 20, p = 0.022).

This clone was picked up one time. Its antigen remains unidentified. Within one base of it there is no much larger clone, and no base qualities were kept. V and J are trimmed by 5 bases and 1 base, and the gene matches miss 3 bases of the junction. CDR1 and CDR2 are drawn from the germline V gene (reference sequence): LNHDA, SQIVND. The CDR3 runs 15 amino acids, cysteine and phenylalanine included. Solely the CDR3 DNA is kept, with 45 bases framed from the first base. Each PCR received spiked-in synthetic TCR analog templates so that absolute template abundance could be estimated from read counts. Using the immunoSEQ assay, TCRbeta CDR3 regions were amplified from genomic DNA with bias-controlled V and J gene primers. Rearranged TCRbeta segments were sequenced at approximately 20X coverage. On the authors' methods: Clustering was used to correct sequencing errors, and CDR3s were annotated against IMGT so that V, D and J genes could be assigned. Downstream analyses used only productive TCRbeta rearrangements, leaving out any out-of-frame or stop-codon sequences. Clonality was computed as one minus Shannon entropy normalized by the log of the number of unique productive sequences. Fisher's exact test with Benjamini-Hochberg correction, using a cutoff of adjusted p below 0.01, was how clones that differed between time points or between blood and tumor were identified. TCRdb mirrors the immuneACCESS table, restricted to in-frame sequences. Some clones are absent from its copies; in checked studies, under half trace to an unresolved V gene, and the reason for the others is unknown. D and trimming come from the DNA, and the V and J calls and clone size come from that table. Here the sample has about 130,000 clones; more than 75% occur a single time. The leading ten clones occupy roughly 2.6% of the sample.

The sample's time point label is to be understood as: peripheral blood 6 weeks after treatment start. A cohort of 25 to 35 patients with locally advanced or metastatic urothelial carcinoma, treated at Memorial Sloan Kettering on a trial protocol, was included. Peripheral blood mononuclear cells were collected pretreatment and during treatment, with between 1 and 8 total time points obtained per patient. The Qiagen DNeasy Blood extraction kit was used to purify genomic DNA from total PBMCs and from tumor samples. PBMCs were collected pretreatment and during treatment and were isolated and stored as previously described.

In this chain, TRBV19 is recombined with TRBJ1-1; 11 central bases correspond to TRBD1. This clonotype was sampled from a man over 45 with urothelial cancer. Material: PBMCs, obtained around atezolizumab (anti-PD-L1) treatment. Here is the DNA: TGTGCCAGTAGTTGGGACAGGGGGGGGAACACTGAAGCTTTCTTT. It is translated as CASSWDRGGNTEAFF.